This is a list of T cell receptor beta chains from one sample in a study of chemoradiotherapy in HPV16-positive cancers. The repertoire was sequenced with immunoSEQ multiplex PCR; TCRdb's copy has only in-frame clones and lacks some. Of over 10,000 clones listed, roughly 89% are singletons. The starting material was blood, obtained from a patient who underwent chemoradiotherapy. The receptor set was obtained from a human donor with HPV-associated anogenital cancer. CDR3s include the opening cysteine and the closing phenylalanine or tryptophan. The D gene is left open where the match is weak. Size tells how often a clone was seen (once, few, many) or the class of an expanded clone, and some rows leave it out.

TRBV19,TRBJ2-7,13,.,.,CASSMLYSHEQYF,TGTGCCAGTAGTATGCTTTATTCCCACGAGCAGTACTTC
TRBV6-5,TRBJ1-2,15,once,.,CASSTGRRAPGGYTF,TGTGCCAGCAGTACCGGGAGACGGGCACCTGGTGGCTACACCTTC
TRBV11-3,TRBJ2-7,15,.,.,CASNKSTRIPYEQYF,TGTGCCAGCAACAAATCAACAAGGATCCCCTACGAGCAGTACTTC
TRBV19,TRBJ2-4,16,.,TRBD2,CASSIWASGAKNIQYF,TGTGCCAGTAGTATTTGGGCTAGCGGAGCCAAAAACATTCAGTACTTC
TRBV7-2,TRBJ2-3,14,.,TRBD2,CASSPGLAAPDQYF,TGTGCCAGCAGCCCGGGACTAGCGGCCCCCGATCAGTATTTT
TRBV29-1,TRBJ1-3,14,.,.,CSAGTGRSRNTIYF,TGCAGCGCTGGAACAGGGCGCTCTCGGAACACCATATATTTT
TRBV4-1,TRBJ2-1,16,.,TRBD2,CASSQDTAGGYNEQFF,TGCGCCAGCAGCCAAGATACGGCGGGGGGGTACAATGAGCAGTTCTTC
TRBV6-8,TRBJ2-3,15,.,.,CASSKQGMSTDTQYF,TGTGCCAGCAGTAAGCAGGGGATGAGTACAGATACGCAGTATTTT
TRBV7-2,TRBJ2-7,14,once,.,CASSLASGSYEQYF,TGTGCCAGCAGCTTAGCGTCGGGATCCTACGAGCAGTACTTC
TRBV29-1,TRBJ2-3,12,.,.,CSVETNTDTQYF,TGCAGCGTTGAGACCAACACAGATACGCAGTATTTT
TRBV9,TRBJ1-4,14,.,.,CASSVEGRNEKLFF,TGTGCCAGCAGCGTCGAGGGTCGGAATGAAAAACTGTTTTTT
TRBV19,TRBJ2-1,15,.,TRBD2,CASSMSSGIYNEQFF,TGTGCCAGTAGTATGTCTAGCGGGATTTACAATGAGCAGTTCTTC
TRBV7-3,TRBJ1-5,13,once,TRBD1,CASSTDRGQPQHF,TGTGCCAGCAGCACGGACAGGGGGCAGCCCCAGCATTTT
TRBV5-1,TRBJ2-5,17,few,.,CASSWEGGLGGQETQYF,TGCGCCAGCAGCTGGGAGGGGGGTCTCGGCGGCCAAGAGACCCAGTACTTC
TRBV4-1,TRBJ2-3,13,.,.,CASSQVARNTQYF,TGCGCCAGCAGCCAAGTTGCCAGAAATACGCAGTATTTT
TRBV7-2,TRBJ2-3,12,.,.,CASSSTGRDQYF,TGTGCCAGCAGCTCCACTGGAAGGGACCAGTATTTT
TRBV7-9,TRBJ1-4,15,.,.,CASSLVGWREEKLFF,TGTGCCAGCAGCTTAGTAGGATGGCGAGAGGAAAAACTGTTTTTT
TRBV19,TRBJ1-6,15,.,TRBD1,CASRTGGLYNSPLHF,TGTGCCAGTAGAACAGGGGGCCTCTATAATTCACCCCTCCACTTT
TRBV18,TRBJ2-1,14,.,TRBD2,CASSPGLGSNEQFF,TGTGCCAGCTCACCGGGACTAGGCTCTAATGAGCAGTTCTTC
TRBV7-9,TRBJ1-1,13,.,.,CEWRASGNTEAFF,TGTGAGTGGAGGGCATCTGGGAACACTGAAGCTTTCTTT
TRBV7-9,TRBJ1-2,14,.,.,CASSLATGTYGYTF,TGTGCCAGCAGCTTAGCGACAGGCACTTATGGCTACACCTTC
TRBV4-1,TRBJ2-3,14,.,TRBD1,CASRNRGPTDTQYF,TGCGCCAGCAGAAACAGGGGACCCACAGATACGCAGTATTTT
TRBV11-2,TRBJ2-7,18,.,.,CASSLGGAWETDSYEQYF,TGTGCCAGCAGCTTAGGTGGGGCTTGGGAGACAGACTCCTACGAGCAGTACTTC
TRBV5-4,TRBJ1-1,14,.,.,CASSPFGRNTEAFF,TGTGCCAGCAGCCCCTTCGGGAGAAACACTGAAGCTTTCTTT
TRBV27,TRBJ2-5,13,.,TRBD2,CASSWTSGGAQYF,TGTGCCAGCAGTTGGACTAGCGGGGGGGCCCAGTACTTC
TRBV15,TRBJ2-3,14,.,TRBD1,CATSRTGYADTQYF,TGTGCCACCAGCAGGACAGGGTACGCAGATACGCAGTATTTT
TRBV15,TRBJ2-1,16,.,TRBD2,CATSRWGGRAGDEQFF,TGTGCCACCAGCAGGTGGGGCGGGAGGGCTGGGGATGAGCAGTTCTTC